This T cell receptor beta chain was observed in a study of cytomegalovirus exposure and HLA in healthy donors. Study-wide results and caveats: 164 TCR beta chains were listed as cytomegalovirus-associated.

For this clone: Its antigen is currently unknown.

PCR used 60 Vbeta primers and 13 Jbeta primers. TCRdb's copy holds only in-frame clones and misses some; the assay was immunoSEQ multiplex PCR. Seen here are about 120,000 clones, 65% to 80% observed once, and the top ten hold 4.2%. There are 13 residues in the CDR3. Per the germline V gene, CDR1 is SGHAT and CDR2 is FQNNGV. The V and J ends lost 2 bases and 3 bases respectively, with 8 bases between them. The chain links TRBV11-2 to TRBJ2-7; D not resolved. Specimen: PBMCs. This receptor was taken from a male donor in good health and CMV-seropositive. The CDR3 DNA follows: TGTGCCAGCAGCTTAAGCCCCGTCTACGAGCAGTACTTC. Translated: CASSLSPVYEQYF.